A single T cell receptor beta chain is shown here with its context. Its antigen remains unidentified. In germline, CDR1 is DFQATT, CDR2 SNEGSKA (reference sequence). The CDR3 covers 12 residues. This record comes from a study of monozygotic twins with inflammatory bowel disease. Points from the study as a whole: In the analysis, different T cell subtypes could not be told apart. Clonotype sharing was lower in IBD patients than healthy twins, most markedly with disease activity. Healthy co-twins had higher TCRbeta inverse Simpson diversity than their IBD twins.

Using the 5' RACE reads, TCRdb records one entry per CDR3 protein without DNA. The sample's table shows some 400,000 distinct CDR3 sequences. The chain combines TRBV20-1 with TRBJ1-2. The specimen sequenced was blood. The clonotype was recovered from a human donor with ulcerative colitis or Crohn's disease, or a healthy co-twin of an affected twin (not recorded which). The CDR3 protein is CSALLDTTGYTF.